The 21 T cell receptor beta chains given below trace back to one sample, sequenced in a study of T-cell memory formation after mild COVID-19. TCRdb used MiXCR to reprocess the 5' RACE reads, holding one entry per CDR3 protein. Among 250,000 or so distinct CDR3 sequences listed, more than 15% were seen once. Sequencing was carried out using PBMCs or a T cell subset sorted from them (not recorded which). The source is a man aged 18 to 29 who had mild COVID-19 (a few samples of this study predate the infection). Cell type and time point are not known.

The chain recombines TRBV20-1 with TRBJ1-5, with D unclear. CDR1 and CDR2 from the germline V gene are DFQATT and SNEGSKA (reference sequence). The CDR3 sequence is 12 residues long. Trimming took off 8 bases at V and 3 bases at J, with 11 bases between the two ends. For the CDR3, the DNA is TGCAGTTCGCGCAGTCCCAATCAGCCCCAGCATTTT. Translated: CSSRSPNQPQHF.

The chain joins TRBV10-3 to TRBJ1-1; 7 bases fit TRBD1. Looked up from germline, CDR1 is ENHRY and CDR2 is SYGVKD. V shed 4 bases, J shed 2 bases, and the junction held 1 base outside the gene matches. CDR3 size: 13 residues. The CDR3, as DNA: TGTGCCATCAGTGGACAGGGAAACACTGAAGCTTTCTTT. Protein product: CAISGQGNTEAFF.

The J gene is TRBJ1-2, the V gene TRBV4-1; unclear D gene. The germline V gene encodes CDR1 MGHRA and CDR2 YSYEKL. V lost 0 bases, J lost 8 bases, and 10 bases lay in between. The CDR3 is 13 amino acids. This CDR3 reads CASSQDFERGYTF. The CDR3 coding sequence is TGCGCCAGCAGCCAAGATTTCGAGAGGGGCTACACCTTC.

The V and J genes are TRBV5-5 and TRBJ1-2, with D possibly being TRBD1 (6 bases). Trimming took off 4 bases at V and 7 bases at J, with 23 bases between the two ends. Looked up from germline, CDR1 is SGHKS and CDR2 is YYEKEE (reference sequence). The CDR3 is made up of 16 amino acids. For the CDR3, the DNA is TGTGCCAGCAGCCTCCGGTTCGGGGGGCTTGAAGGTGGCTACACCTTC. Translating gives CASSLRFGGLEGGYTF.

V usage is TRBV6-5 and J usage is TRBJ1-2; D is perhaps TRBD1 (5 bases). The CDR3 extends over 14 amino acids. Germline V gene data show CDR1 as MNHEY and CDR2 as SVGAGI. Trimming took 2 bases from V and 7 from J, leaving 14 bases between them. The CDR3 loop is CASSYRTGWGGYTF. In nucleotides, the CDR3 is TGTGCCAGCAGTTACCGTACAGGATGGGGTGGCTACACCTTC.

This clonotype was counted only a few times. The chain combines TRBV12-3 or TRBV12-4 with TRBJ1-1; 12 nucleotides agree with TRBD1. The CDR3 is 16 amino acids. The trim removed 8 bases at V and 3 bases at J, leaving 10 bases unmatched. The CDR3 loop is CASANPGQGADTEAFF. CDR3 DNA sequence: TGTGCCAGCGCGAACCCGGGACAGGGGGCCGACACTGAAGCTTTCTTT.

This clonotype was seen a few times. The chain recombines TRBV7-8 with TRBJ2-2; D is unclear. Germline CDR1 is SGHVS and CDR2 is FQNEAQ. The CDR3 length is 15 residues. V was trimmed by 1 base and J by 2 bases, leaving 8 bases between them. Written as DNA, the CDR3 is TGTGCCAGCAGCTTAGGGATCTTAAACACCGGGGAGCTGTTTTTT. Its translation is CASSLGILNTGELFF.

The chain carries TRBV7-9 and TRBJ1-6; TRBD1 matches at 7 bases. The CDR3 has 12 amino acids. V was clipped by 8 bases and J by 8 bases; unmatched bases: 3. The germline gives CDR1 SEHNR, CDR2 FQNEAQ (reference sequence). CDR3 bases: TGTGCCAGCGCGACAGGGTATTCACCCCTCCACTTT. Translating it yields CASATGYSPLHF.

This clonotype was seen a few times. Mismatch with germline at one junction end may stem from a read error. This chain joins TRBV6-2 or TRBV6-3 and TRBJ2-5; D not resolved. CDR1 and CDR2 (germline): MNHEY, SVGEGT. This CDR3 is 11 amino acids long. In nucleotides, the CDR3 is TGTGCCAGCAGTCACTCAGAGACCCAGTACTTC. It translates to CASSHSETQYF.

This clonotype has at least ten counts. The chain has TRBV18 and TRBJ1-1; 9 nucleotides line up with TRBD1. This CDR3 spans 14 amino acids. The V gene's germline CDR1 is KGHSH and CDR2 LQKENI. V shed 6 bases, J shed 2 bases, and the junction held 4 bases outside the gene matches. This CDR3 reads CASSPTGGNTEAFF. CDR3 bases: TGTGCCAGCTCCCCTACAGGGGGCAACACTGAAGCTTTCTTT. Drawing the rest from reference TRBV18 and TRBJ1-1, the complete variable domain is NAGVMQNPRHLVRRRGQEARLRCSPMKGHSHVYWYRQLPEEGLKFMVYLQKENIIDESGMPKERFSAEFPKEGPSILRIQQVVRGDSAAYFCASSPTGGNTEAFFGQGTRLTVV.

This clonotype was seen a handful of times. This rearrangement joins TRBV20-1 to TRBJ1-2; the D is unclear. The germline V and J ends were trimmed by 3 bases and 0 bases, with 8 bases remaining between them. CDR1 and CDR2 (germline): DFQATT, SNEGSKA (reference sequence). The CDR3 extends over 13 amino acids. DNA of the CDR3: TGCAGTGCTAGGACGATTTCTAACTATGGCTACACCTTC. The encoded protein is CSARTISNYGYTF.

This clonotype was detected only a few times. V is TRBV5-5 and J is TRBJ2-7; D is perhaps TRBD1 or TRBD2 (5 bases each). The CDR3 contains 14 residues. The V end lost 2 bases, the J end lost 3 bases, and 12 bases lay between the germline ends. Germline CDR1 SGHKS, CDR2 YYEKEE (reference sequence). The DNA for the CDR3 is TGTGCCAGCAGCTTTGGACTGGGGGTCTACGAGCAGTACGTC. Translating gives CASSFGLGVYEQYV.

The chain couples TRBV5-1 to TRBJ1-3; no firm D call. CDR1 is SGHRS and CDR2 is YFSETQ in the germline V gene. The CDR3 has 15 residues. V was cut by 0 bases and J by 0 bases, with 7 bases left in between. The CDR3 nucleotides read TGCGCCAGCAGCTTGGGTCGGAACTCTGGAAACACCATATATTTT. Encoded protein: CASSLGRNSGNTIYF. The full variable domain, with the rest looked up from reference TRBV5-1 and TRBJ1-3, is KAGVTQTPRYLIKTRGQQVTLSCSPISGHRSVSWYQQTPGQGLQFLFEYFSETQRNKGNFPGRFSGRQFSNSRSEMNVSTLELGDSALYLCASSLGRNSGNTIYFGEGSWLTVV.

V and J are TRBV4-1 and TRBJ1-3; D perhaps matches TRBD1 (5 bases). This CDR3 contains 15 residues. Germline-derived CDR1 and CDR2 are MGHRA and YSYEKL. Deletions cut 0 bases from V and 2 bases from J, with 8 bases between. The CDR3 DNA reads TGCGCCAGCAGCCAAGATCGGGGACCTGGAAACACCATATATTTT. This sequence encodes CASSQDRGPGNTIYF.

This clonotype was counted at least ten times. The chain recombines TRBV5-1 with TRBJ2-2; D is ambiguous. Looked up from germline, CDR1 is SGHRS and CDR2 is YFSETQ. This CDR3 has 13 amino acids. With 2 bases removed from V and 3 bases from J, the gap between germline ends came to 5 bases. For the CDR3, the DNA is TGCGCCAGCAGCTTAACTGACACCGGGGAGCTGTTTTTT. This gives the protein CASSLTDTGELFF.

In its sample, this clonotype was seen a few times. The CDR3 region has the DNA TGTGCCAGCAGTTCCCTCGGAGTAGTTTTTACAGATACGCAGTATTTT. Translating gives CASSSLGVVFTDTQYF. The rearrangement links TRBV12-3 or TRBV12-4 to TRBJ2-3, with D unresolved. Trimming shortened V by 4 bases and J by 3 bases, and 17 bases separated the two germline ends. The CDR3 covers 16 residues.

This clonotype has ten or more counts. The gene calls are TRBV5-1 and TRBJ2-1; D remains ambiguous. This CDR3 is 14 amino acids long. The germline gives CDR1 SGHRS, CDR2 YFSETQ. The V end was cut by 0 bases, the J end by 4 bases, with 8 bases between. CDR3 protein: CASSLVPDYNEQFF. For the CDR3, the DNA is TGCGCCAGCAGCTTGGTTCCAGATTACAATGAGCAGTTCTTC.

The CDR3 here is CAWSGDLSDYGYTF. CDR3 sequence (DNA): TGTGCCTGGAGTGGGGATCTATCCGACTATGGCTACACCTTC. The V and J genes are TRBV30 and TRBJ1-2; D is unresolved. The V end lost 1 base, the J end lost 3 bases, and 12 bases lay between the germline ends. Germline loops: CDR1 GTSNPN, CDR2 SVGIG (reference sequence). The CDR3 totals 14 residues.

This clonotype was found many times. The chain links TRBV20-1 to TRBJ2-1; 8 nucleotides match TRBD2. This CDR3 is 13 amino acids long. Germline CDR1 reads DFQATT; CDR2 reads SNEGSKA (reference sequence). V gave up 4 bases and J gave up 10 bases; unmatched junction bases: 9. The CDR3 nucleotides are TGCAGTGCTAATAGCGGGGCATGGATGGAGCAGTTCTTC. Residues: CSANSGAWMEQFF.

The J gene is TRBJ1-1, the V gene TRBV4-1, with D maybe TRBD1 (6 bases). Germline V CDR1 and CDR2: MGHRA, YSYEKL. V shed 6 bases and J shed 1 base, with 12 bases lying between them. CDR3 size: 14 residues. For the CDR3, the DNA is TGCGCCAGCAGTCATAGGGGGGGGAACACTGAAGCTTTCTTT. Amino acid sequence: CASSHRGGNTEAFF.

This clonotype has a handful of counts. The chain uses TRBV5-6 and TRBJ2-7; D ambiguous. V was shortened by 0 bases and J by 2 bases, with 3 bases between the two germline ends. Germline CDR1 reads SGHDT; CDR2 reads YYEEEE. CDR3 length: 12 residues. The CDR3 region is CASSLEPYEQYF. In DNA, the CDR3 is TGTGCCAGCAGCTTGGAACCCTACGAGCAGTACTTC.